The 23 T cell receptor beta chains reported below all come from one sample, sequenced in a study of blood T cell repertoires in COVID-19. Profiled with immunoSEQ multiplex PCR; TCRdb holds only in-frame clones, not every one. The sample holds under 150,000 clones; more than 80% are singletons and the top ten take 5% to 6.5%. What was sequenced was peripheral blood. The receptors shown here come from a woman aged 60-75 years with COVID-19, enrolled during active disease.

The chain recombines TRBV18 with TRBJ1-4, with 7 bases fitting TRBD1. With V trimmed by 4 bases and J by 7 bases, 3 bases remained unmatched. The germline V gene has CDR1 KGHSH and CDR2 LQKENI. This CDR3 has 13 residues. The CDR3 loop reads CASSQRQGEKLFF. DNA for the CDR3: TGTGCCAGCTCACAACGACAGGGTGAAAAACTGTTTTTT.

This clone was seen once. This rearrangement joins TRBV5-4 to TRBJ2-2, with 10 bases that match TRBD2. V was clipped by 2 bases and J by 1 base; unmatched bases: 2. Germline assignment: CDR1 SGHNT and CDR2 YYREEE (reference sequence). The CDR3 runs to 16 residues. The CDR3 nucleotides read TGTGCCAGCAGCTTCGGACTAGCGGAGAACACCGGGGAGCTGTTTTTT. This gives the protein CASSFGLAENTGELFF.

The chain uses TRBV24-1 and TRBJ1-2; D may be TRBD1 (6 bases). The CDR3 contains 13 residues. Trimming took off 5 bases at V and 3 bases at J, with 9 bases between the two ends. CDR1 is KGHDR, CDR2 SFDVKD, per germline. CDR3 residues: CATSGGPDYGYTF. CDR3 nucleotide sequence: TGTGCCACCAGTGGGGGGCCAGACTATGGCTACACCTTC.

The chain has TRBV19 and TRBJ1-3; the D is unclear. The V gene's germline CDR1 is LNHDA and CDR2 SQIVND (reference sequence). CDR3 length: 16 amino acids. V was pared by 1 base and J by 0 bases, with 10 bases between. This CDR3 reads CASSIGDTASGNTIYF. CDR3 nucleotide sequence: TGTGCCAGTAGTATAGGAGACACTGCCTCTGGAAACACCATATATTTT.

This sequence joins TRBV14 and TRBJ1-4; D gene ambiguous. The CDR3 loop spans 13 amino acids. Germline CDR1 reads SGHDN; CDR2 reads FVKESK. Trimming pared 8 bases from V and 3 bases from J, leaving 10 bases between. The CDR3 loop reads CASQADPNEKLFF. The CDR3 coding sequence is TGTGCCAGCCAGGCAGACCCTAATGAAAAACTGTTTTTT.

The CDR3 DNA reads as TGTGCCAGCAGCTTAGGGGACAGGTGGGGCTACACCTTC. It encodes CASSLGDRWGYTF. The chain links TRBV7-9 to TRBJ1-2, with 8 bases that match TRBD1. This CDR3 contains 13 residues. The V segment lost 1 base and the J segment 8 bases; nucleotides outside the gene matches: 3. From germline, CDR1 is SEHNR and CDR2 FQNEAQ (reference sequence).

Written as DNA, the CDR3 is TGTGCCAGCTCACCGCTACAGGGGACGGAAGAAAAACTGTTTTTT. Its translation is CASSPLQGTEEKLFF. V usage is TRBV18 and J usage is TRBJ1-4; 7 nucleotides align to TRBD1. With V trimmed by 3 bases and J by 8 bases, 9 bases remained unmatched. CDR3 size: 15 residues. The germline CDR1 and CDR2 sequences are KGHSH and LQKENI.

The chain employs TRBV10-3 and TRBJ2-5; no definite D call. Between the trimmed V and J ends, which lost 2 bases and 5 bases, there was a span of 9 bases. CDR1 is ENHRY and CDR2 is SYGVKD in the germline V gene. The CDR3 has 13 amino acids. CDR3 coding DNA: TGTGCCATCAGTGAGCGAGCTCTTGAGACCCAGTACTTC. Amino acid sequence: CAISERALETQYF.

The chain has TRBV4-3 and TRBJ1-5; TRBD1 agrees at 7 bases. Trimming took 0 bases from V and 6 from J; bases not matched to a gene: 5. Germline V gives CDR1 LGHNA, CDR2 YSLEER. CDR3 length: 15 residues. CDR3 sequence: CASSQDVQGGQPQHF. CDR3 bases: TGCGCCAGCAGCCAAGACGTCCAGGGGGGTCAGCCCCAGCATTTT.

This chain joins TRBV19 and TRBJ1-2; 7 nucleotides match TRBD1. Losses at the gene ends were 3 bases for V and 8 bases for J; bases not matched to a gene: 12. Germline V gene data show CDR1 as LNHDA and CDR2 as SQIVND (reference sequence). The CDR3 is 15 residues long. For the CDR3, the DNA is TGTGCCAGTAGTATCGGTCAGAAGGGGGCGGAGGGCTACACCTTC. Protein product: CASSIGQKGAEGYTF.

The rearrangement joins TRBV4-1 to TRBJ2-1; TRBD2 aligns across 13 bases. The CDR3 extends over 17 amino acids. Trimming took 4 bases from V and 5 from J; bases not matched to a gene: 8. The germline gives CDR1 MGHRA, CDR2 YSYEKL. CDR3 coding DNA: TGCGCCAGCAGCCTCAGACTAGCGGGGGGTCTCAACAATGAGCAGTTCTTC. Translating it yields CASSLRLAGGLNNEQFF.

CDR3 sequence: CARSHQMGGNTEAFF. The CDR3 DNA follows: TGTGCCAGAAGCCACCAAATGGGGGGGAACACTGAAGCTTTCTTT. The chain joins TRBV5-3 to TRBJ1-1; tentative D call: TRBD1 (5 bases). TRBV5-3 is sorted into the ORF group, with uncertain function. CDR3 length equals 15 residues. Trimming pared 4 bases from V and 1 base from J, leaving 14 bases between.

This chain connects TRBV29-1 to TRBJ2-3; TRBD2 aligns across 7 bases. The CDR3 runs 17 residues. V dropped 6 bases and J dropped 6; count of bases not matched to a gene: 21. CDR1 and CDR2 (germline): SQVTM, ANQGSEA. Here the CDR3 reads CSVGQIPTSTKGDTQYF. DNA of the CDR3: TGCAGCGTGGGTCAAATCCCGACTAGCACCAAAGGGGATACGCAGTATTTT.

This clone was found a few times. The rearrangement links TRBV6-5 to TRBJ1-2; 9 nucleotides agree with TRBD1. CDR3 length: 14 amino acids. Trimming cost V 2 bases and J 4 bases; bases outside gene matches: 2. Germline CDR1 is MNHEY and CDR2 is SVGAGI. DNA for the CDR3: TGTGCCAGCAGTTACCTGACAGGGGGCTATGGCTACACCTTC. As protein: CASSYLTGGYGYTF.

This chain joins TRBV6-6 and TRBJ2-6; 8 nucleotides match TRBD1. Germline CDR1 reads MNHNY; CDR2 reads SVGAGI (reference sequence). There are 16 residues in the CDR3. V was clipped by 10 bases and J by 0 bases; unmatched bases: 8. The CDR3 loop is CATSGTGDSGANVLTF. Here the CDR3 DNA reads TGTGCCACATCCGGGACAGGCGACTCTGGGGCCAACGTCCTGACTTTC.

V gene TRBV2 combines with J gene TRBJ2-5; D uncertain. The germline V and J ends were trimmed by 2 bases and 5 bases, with 9 bases remaining between them. Germline V gives CDR1 SNHLY, CDR2 FYNNEI. The CDR3 totals 13 residues. CDR3 loop: CASSEFEVETQYF. CDR3 in DNA: TGTGCCAGCAGTGAATTTGAGGTTGAGACCCAGTACTTC.

The chain combines TRBV10-3 with TRBJ1-3, with a weak D call TRBD1 (6 bases). This CDR3 has 15 amino acids. Trimming left V 10 bases short and J 0 bases short, with 16 bases between. The germline gives CDR1 ENHRY, CDR2 SYGVKD. The CDR3 protein is CATLQGLSSGNTIYF. In DNA, the CDR3 is TGTGCCACCCTACAGGGATTAAGCTCTGGAAACACCATATATTTT.

CDR3 coding DNA: TGTGCCAGTAGTATAGACAGGTGGAATCAGCCCCAGCATTTT. Translation gives CASSIDRWNQPQHF. The gene calls are TRBV19 and TRBJ1-5; no clear D. V shed 0 bases and J shed 4 bases, with 7 bases lying between them. Germline V lookup: CDR1 LNHDA, CDR2 SQIVND (reference sequence). The CDR3 runs to 14 residues.

This clone was recorded a few times. The chain recombines TRBV30 with TRBJ2-7; the match to TRBD2 covers 7 bases. Trimming cost V 2 bases and J 2 bases; bases outside gene matches: 3. Germline CDR1 GTSNPN, CDR2 SVGIG (reference sequence). The CDR3 runs 13 residues. CDR3 residues: CAWSRGVAYEQYF. The CDR3 DNA reads as TGTGCCTGGAGTCGGGGGGTTGCCTACGAGCAGTACTTC.

V usage is TRBV27 and J usage is TRBJ1-1; D ambiguous. The ends were cut back, 3 bases at V and 5 bases at J, with 10 bases in the middle. The CDR3 has 13 residues. Germline CDR1 MNHEY, CDR2 SMNVEV (reference sequence). The CDR3 loop is CASSLERRTEAFF. CDR3 nucleotides: TGTGCCAGCAGTTTGGAGAGAAGGACTGAAGCTTTCTTT.

This chain joins TRBV5-1 and TRBJ2-3; no definite D call. Germline loops: CDR1 SGHRS, CDR2 YFSETQ. The CDR3 extends over 14 amino acids. V was pared by 0 bases and J by 2 bases, with 7 bases between. The CDR3 loop reads CASSLEYSTDTQYF. CDR3 bases: TGCGCCAGCAGCTTGGAATACTCCACAGATACGCAGTATTTT.

The count of this clone is one. The rearrangement uses TRBV18 and TRBJ1-4; D perhaps matches TRBD1 (5 bases). Germline V gene data show CDR1 as KGHSH and CDR2 as LQKENI. The CDR3 has 15 amino acids. Trimming took off 2 bases at V and 0 bases at J, with 7 bases between the two ends. CDR3 nucleotide sequence: TGTGCCAGCTCACCATTGACAGCAACTAATGAAAAACTGTTTTTT. It encodes CASSPLTATNEKLFF.

V is TRBV6-6 and J is TRBJ1-5; 7 bases agree with TRBD1. Germline lookup yields CDR1 MNHNY and CDR2 SVGAGI (reference sequence). V shed 7 bases and J 0 bases; nucleotides not matched to a gene: 9. The CDR3 sequence is 16 residues long. CDR3 coding DNA: TGTGCCAGCAATCTGGACAGGCTAATTAGCAATCAGCCCCAGCATTTT. This encodes CASNLDRLISNQPQHF.